The rows below give T cell receptor beta chains drawn from one sample of a study of long-term antiretroviral therapy in people with HIV. The data were produced by immunoSEQ multiplex PCR, yet TCRdb's version contains in-frame clones alone and is incomplete. This table has fewer than 30,000 clones, 80% to 90% appearing once. Sequencing used unsorted PBMCs, obtained more than 4.3 years after starting antiretroviral therapy. The receptors here all came from a man aged 30-40 years with HIV. The CDR3 runs from the conserved cysteine through the conserved F or W. The order of the fields is D gene, J gene, V gene, clone size, CDR3 protein, CDR3 DNA. The D gene is left open where the match is weak. The size entry is marked missing in some rows and otherwise reads once, few, many or a size class.

>TRBD1|TRBJ1-5|TRBV29-1|.
CSVADREGQPQHF
TGCAGCGTCGCCGACAGGGAGGGTCAGCCCCAGCATTTT
>TRBD1|TRBJ2-3|TRBV5-1|once
CASIPGQGAKGTDTQYF
TGCGCCAGCATTCCGGGACAGGGGGCAAAGGGAACAGATACGCAGTATTTT
>TRBD2|TRBJ2-1|TRBV9|.
CASSVAPSGISSYNEQFF
TGTGCCAGCAGCGTAGCTCCTAGCGGAATAAGCTCCTACAATGAGCAGTTCTTC
>.|TRBJ1-4|TRBV6-1|.
CASSGRGGITNEKLFF
TGTGCCAGCAGTGGTCGGGGGGGGATAACTAATGAAAAACTGTTTTTT
>TRBD2|TRBJ2-7|TRBV19|.
CASSTSRTSGFSYEQYF
TGTGCCAGTAGTACCAGTCGGACTAGCGGTTTCTCCTACGAGCAGTACTTC
>TRBD2|TRBJ2-1|TRBV9|.
CASSPRLASSYNEQFF
TGTGCCAGCAGCCCCCGACTAGCTAGCTCCTACAATGAGCAGTTCTTC
>.|TRBJ2-7|TRBV11-2|.
CASSLANYEQYF
TGTGCCAGCAGCTTAGCAAACTACGAGCAGTACTTC
>.|TRBJ1-2|TRBV13|once
CASSFGGDYGYTF
TGTGCCAGCAGCTTCGGCGGTGACTATGGCTACACCTTC
>.|TRBJ1-2|TRBV4-2|.
CASSQDPRGVYGYTF
TGTGCCAGCAGCCAAGACCCAAGAGGGGTCTATGGCTACACCTTC
>.|TRBJ2-7|TRBV13|few
CASSQTTGVPHEQYF
TGTGCCAGCAGCCAGACTACGGGAGTCCCCCACGAGCAGTACTTC
>.|TRBJ1-4|TRBV18|.
CASSPDQIPFQGTNEKLFF
TGTGCCAGCTCACCAGACCAAATACCCTTCCAGGGAACTAATGAAAAACTGTTTTTT
>.|TRBJ2-3|TRBV27|.
CASSPGATFGVLYF
TGTGCCAGCAGTCCCGGGGCAACCTTTGGTGTTCTGTATTTT
>TRBD1|TRBJ1-6|TRBV7-2|.
CASSADRGHSPLHF
TGTGCCAGCAGCGCGGACAGGGGACACTCACCCCTCCACTTT
>.|TRBJ2-3|TRBV29-1|.
CSVDVAASTDTQYF
TGCAGCGTTGACGTCGCTGCTAGCACAGATACGCAGTATTTT
>TRBD1|TRBJ2-1|TRBV5-6|.
CASSWDRGYNEQFF
TGTGCCAGCAGCTGGGACAGGGGCTACAATGAGCAGTTCTTC
>.|TRBJ1-1|TRBV27|once
CASALGGLNTEAFF
TGTGCCAGCGCCCTTGGTGGACTGAACACTGAAGCTTTCTTT
>.|TRBJ1-4|TRBV15|once
CATSRDLGISNEKLFF
TGTGCCACCAGCAGAGATCTGGGGATTTCTAATGAAAAACTGTTTTTT
>.|TRBJ2-3|TRBV4-1|.
CASSEALGGNPSTQYF
TGCGCCAGCAGCGAGGCCCTAGGCGGGAACCCAAGCACGCAGTATTTT
>.|TRBJ1-2|TRBV5-1|.
CASSLGQPPNYGYTF
TGCGCCAGCAGCTTGGGACAGCCCCCAAACTATGGCTACACCTTC
>TRBD1|TRBJ1-2|TRBV4-3|.
CASSQDPSGTDSYGYTF
TGCGCCAGCAGCCAAGATCCCTCCGGGACAGATAGCTATGGCTACACCTTC
>TRBD2|TRBJ2-7|TRBV4-2|.
CASSQYLVREAEQYF
TGTGCCAGCAGCCAATATCTGGTCCGGGAGGCGGAGCAGTACTTC
>.|TRBJ2-1|TRBV5-8|.
CASSFTGWNEQFF
TGTGCCAGCAGCTTTACAGGGTGGAATGAGCAGTTCTTC
>TRBD1|TRBJ1-2|TRBV5-1|once
CASSFGEDRGLSYGYTF
TGCGCCAGCAGCTTTGGAGAGGACAGGGGTTTGAGCTATGGCTACACCTTC
>.|TRBJ2-3|TRBV7-2|once
CASSLPSTDTQYF
TGTGCCAGCAGCTTGCCCAGCACAGATACGCAGTATTTT
>.|TRBJ2-2|TRBV9|.
CASSIAGRELFF
TGTGCCAGCAGCATAGCAGGGCGGGAGCTGTTTTTT
>.|TRBJ2-5|TRBV4-2|.
CASSQDARLWEETQYF
TGTGCCAGCAGCCAAGATGCGAGGCTTTGGGAGGAGACCCAGTACTTC
>.|TRBJ1-5|TRBV4-1|.
CASSQGVDQPQHF
TGCGCCAGCAGCCAAGGTGTGGATCAGCCCCAGCATTTT
>TRBD2|TRBJ2-3|TRBV27|.
CASSFSGRNTDTQYF
TGTGCCAGCAGTTTTAGCGGGAGGAACACAGATACGCAGTATTTT
>.|TRBJ1-2|TRBV6-1|.
CASVPGRGYGYTF
TGTGCCAGCGTTCCGGGACGGGGCTATGGCTACACCTTC
>.|TRBJ2-5|TRBV19|.
CATGARIQETQYF
TGTGCCACAGGGGCCAGAATACAAGAGACCCAGTACTTC
>.|TRBJ2-1|TRBV6-6|.
CASSYGGTAGEQFF
TGTGCCAGCAGTTACGGGGGTACTGCGGGTGAGCAGTTCTTC
>TRBD1|TRBJ1-1|TRBV6-5|.
CASTLDRWNTEAFF
TGTGCCAGCACCCTGGACAGGTGGAACACTGAAGCTTTCTTT
>.|TRBJ1-1|TRBV7-9|.
CASILTVAVNTEAFF
TGTGCCAGCATCTTAACCGTGGCAGTTAACACTGAAGCTTTCTTT
>TRBD2|TRBJ2-1|TRBV13|.
CASRTSGRAATYNEQFF
TGTGCCAGCCGGACTAGCGGGAGGGCCGCCACCTACAATGAGCAGTTCTTC
>.|TRBJ1-6|TRBV5-1|.
CASSLAGRSPLHF
TGCGCCAGCAGCTTGGCCGGGCGTTCACCCCTCCACTTT